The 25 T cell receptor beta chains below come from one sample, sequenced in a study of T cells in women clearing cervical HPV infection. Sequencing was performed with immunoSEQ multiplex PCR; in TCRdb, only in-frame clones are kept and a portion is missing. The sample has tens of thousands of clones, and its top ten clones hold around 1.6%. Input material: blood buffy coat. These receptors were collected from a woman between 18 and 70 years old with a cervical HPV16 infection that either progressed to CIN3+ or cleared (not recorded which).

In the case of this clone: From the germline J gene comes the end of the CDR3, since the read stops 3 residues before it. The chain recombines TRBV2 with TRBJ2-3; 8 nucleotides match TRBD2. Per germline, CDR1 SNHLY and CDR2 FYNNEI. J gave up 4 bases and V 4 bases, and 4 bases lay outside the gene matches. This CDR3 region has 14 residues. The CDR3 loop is CASSAGLASDTQYF. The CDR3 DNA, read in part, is TGTGCCAGCAGTGCCGGACTAGCCTCAGATACG.

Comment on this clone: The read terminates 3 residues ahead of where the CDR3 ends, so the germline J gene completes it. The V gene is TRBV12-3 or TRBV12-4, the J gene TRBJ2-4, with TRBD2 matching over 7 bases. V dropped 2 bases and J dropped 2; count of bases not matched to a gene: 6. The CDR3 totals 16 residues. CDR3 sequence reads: CASSLQRGGTKNIQYF. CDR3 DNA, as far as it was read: TGTGCCAGCAGTTTACAGCGGGGAGGGACCAAAAACATT.

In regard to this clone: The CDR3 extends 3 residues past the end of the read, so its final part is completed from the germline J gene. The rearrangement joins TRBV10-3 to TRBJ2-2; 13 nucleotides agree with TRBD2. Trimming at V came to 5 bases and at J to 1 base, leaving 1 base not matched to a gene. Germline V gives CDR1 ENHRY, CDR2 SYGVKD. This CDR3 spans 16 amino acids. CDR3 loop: CAISRTSGGNTGELFF. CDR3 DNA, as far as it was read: TGTGCCATCAGTCGGACTAGCGGGGGGAACACCGGGGAG.

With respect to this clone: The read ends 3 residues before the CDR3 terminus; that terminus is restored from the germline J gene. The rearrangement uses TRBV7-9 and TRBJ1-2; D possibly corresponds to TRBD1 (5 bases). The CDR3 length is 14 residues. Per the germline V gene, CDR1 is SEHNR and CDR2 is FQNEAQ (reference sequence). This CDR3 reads CASSESGTYNDYTF. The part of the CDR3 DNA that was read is TGTGCCAGCAGCGAAAGCGGGACGTACAATGAC.

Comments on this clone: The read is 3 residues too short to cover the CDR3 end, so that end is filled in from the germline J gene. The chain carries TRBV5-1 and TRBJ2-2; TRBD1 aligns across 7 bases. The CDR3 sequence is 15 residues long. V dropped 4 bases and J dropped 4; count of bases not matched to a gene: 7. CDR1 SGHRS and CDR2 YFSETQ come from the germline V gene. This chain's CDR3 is CASSMGDSSTGELFF. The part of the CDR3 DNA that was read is TGCGCCAGCAGCATGGGGGACAGCAGCACCGGGGAG.

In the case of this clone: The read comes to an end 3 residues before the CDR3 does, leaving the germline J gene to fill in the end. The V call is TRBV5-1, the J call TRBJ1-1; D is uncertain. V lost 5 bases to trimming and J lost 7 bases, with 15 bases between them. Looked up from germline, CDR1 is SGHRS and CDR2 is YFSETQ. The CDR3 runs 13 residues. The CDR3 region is CASRIPESFEAFF. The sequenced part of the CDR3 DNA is TGCGCCAGCAGGATCCCAGAGTCATTTGAA.

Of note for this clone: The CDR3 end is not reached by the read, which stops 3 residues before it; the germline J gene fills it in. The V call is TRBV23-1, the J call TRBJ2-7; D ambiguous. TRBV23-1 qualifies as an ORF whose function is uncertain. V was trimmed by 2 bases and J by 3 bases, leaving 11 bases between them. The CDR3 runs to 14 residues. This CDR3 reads CASSQLGSNYEQYF. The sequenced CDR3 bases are TGCGCCAGCAGTCAACTTGGCTCCAACTACGAG.

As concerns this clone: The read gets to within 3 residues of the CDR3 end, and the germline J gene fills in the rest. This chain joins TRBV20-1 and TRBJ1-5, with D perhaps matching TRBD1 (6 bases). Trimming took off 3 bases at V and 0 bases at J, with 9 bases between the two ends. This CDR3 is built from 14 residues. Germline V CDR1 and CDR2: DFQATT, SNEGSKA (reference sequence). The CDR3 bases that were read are TGCAGTGCTAGGACAGGCGGTAGCAATCAGCCC. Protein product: CSARTGGSNQP. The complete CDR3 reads CSARTGGSNQPQHF.

The CDR3 loop is CAWKGANTGELFF. The DNA read from the CDR3 is TGTGCCTGGAAAGGGGCAAACACCGGGGAG. The chain couples TRBV30 to TRBJ2-2; D might be TRBD1 (5 bases). The DNA ends 3 residues before the CDR3 does, and the rest of the CDR3 is filled in from the germline J gene. The V and J ends lost 4 bases and 2 bases respectively, with 8 bases between them. CDR1 and CDR2 from the germline V gene are GTSNPN and SVGIG (reference sequence). This CDR3 comprises 13 residues. Complete variable domain (other parts from reference TRBV30 and TRBJ2-2): SQTIHQWPATLVQPVGSPLSLECTVEGTSNPNLYWYRQAAGRGLQLLFYSVGIGQISSEVPQNLSASRPQDRQFILSSKKLLLSDSGFYLCAWKGANTGELFFGEGSRLTVL.

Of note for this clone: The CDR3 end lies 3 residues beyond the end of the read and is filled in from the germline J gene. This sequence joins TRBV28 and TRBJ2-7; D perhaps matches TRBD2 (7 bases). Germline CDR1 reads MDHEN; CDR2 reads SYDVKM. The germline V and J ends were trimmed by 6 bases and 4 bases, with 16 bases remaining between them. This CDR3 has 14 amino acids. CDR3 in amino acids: CASRKGGRGYEQYF. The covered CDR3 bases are TGTGCCAGCAGGAAGGGGGGGAGAGGGTACGAG. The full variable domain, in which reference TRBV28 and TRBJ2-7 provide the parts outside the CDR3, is DVKVTQSSRYLVKRTGEKVFLECVQDMDHENMFWYRQDPGLGLRLIYFSYDVKMKEKGDIPEGYSVSREKKERFSLILESASTNQTSMYLCASRKGGRGYEQYFGPGTRLTVT.

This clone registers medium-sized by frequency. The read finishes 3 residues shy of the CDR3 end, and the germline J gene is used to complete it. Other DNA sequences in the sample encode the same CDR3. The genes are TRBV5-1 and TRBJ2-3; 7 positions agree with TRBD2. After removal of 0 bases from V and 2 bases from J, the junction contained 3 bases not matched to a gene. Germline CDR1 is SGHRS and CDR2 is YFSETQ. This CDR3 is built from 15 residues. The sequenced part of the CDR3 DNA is TGCGCCAGCAGCTTGGAGCGGGGACCCACAGATACG. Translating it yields CASSLERGPTDT. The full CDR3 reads CASSLERGPTDTQYF.

The CDR3 sequence: CASSFPNRVLLSEQFF. The CDR3 DNA, read in part, is TGTGCCAGCAGTTTTCCGAACCGGGTCCTCTTGAGTGAG. The V and J genes are TRBV28 and TRBJ2-1; no reliable D call. The read is 3 residues too short to cover the CDR3 end, so that end is filled in from the germline J gene. This CDR3 contains 16 residues. V was cut by 3 bases and J by 9 bases, with 21 bases left in between. Germline values: CDR1 MDHEN, CDR2 SYDVKM.

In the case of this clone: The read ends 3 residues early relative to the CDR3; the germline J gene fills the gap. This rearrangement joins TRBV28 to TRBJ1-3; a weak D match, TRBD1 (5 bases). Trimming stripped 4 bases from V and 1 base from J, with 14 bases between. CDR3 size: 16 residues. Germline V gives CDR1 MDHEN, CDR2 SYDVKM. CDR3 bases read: TGTGCCAGCAGTTCTCCTCGAGGGGCTTCTGGAAACACC. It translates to CASSSPRGASGNT. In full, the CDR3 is CASSSPRGASGNTIYF.

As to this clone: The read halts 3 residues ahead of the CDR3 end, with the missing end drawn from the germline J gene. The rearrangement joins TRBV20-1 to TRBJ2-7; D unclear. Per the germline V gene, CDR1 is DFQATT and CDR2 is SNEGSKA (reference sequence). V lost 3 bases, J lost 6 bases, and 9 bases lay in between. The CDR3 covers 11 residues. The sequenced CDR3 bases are TGCAGTGCTAGGCCCCTCGGCGAG. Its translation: CSARPLGE. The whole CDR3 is CSARPLGEQYF.

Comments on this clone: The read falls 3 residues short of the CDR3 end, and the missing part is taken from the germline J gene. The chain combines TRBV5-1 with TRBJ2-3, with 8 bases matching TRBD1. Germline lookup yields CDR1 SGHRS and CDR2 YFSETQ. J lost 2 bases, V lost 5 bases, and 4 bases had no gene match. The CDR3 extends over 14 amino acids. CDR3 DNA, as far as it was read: TGCGCCAGCAGTCTGGGACAGGACACAGATACG. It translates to CASSLGQDTDT. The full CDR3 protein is CASSLGQDTDTQYF.

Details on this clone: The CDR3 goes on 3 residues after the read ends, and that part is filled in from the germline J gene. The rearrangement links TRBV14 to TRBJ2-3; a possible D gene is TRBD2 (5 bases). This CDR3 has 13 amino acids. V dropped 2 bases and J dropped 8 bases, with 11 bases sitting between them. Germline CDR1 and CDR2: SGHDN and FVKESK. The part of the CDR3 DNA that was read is TGTGCCAGCAGCCAACAACTAGAGAGTACG. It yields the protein CASSQQLEST. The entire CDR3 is CASSQQLESTQYF.

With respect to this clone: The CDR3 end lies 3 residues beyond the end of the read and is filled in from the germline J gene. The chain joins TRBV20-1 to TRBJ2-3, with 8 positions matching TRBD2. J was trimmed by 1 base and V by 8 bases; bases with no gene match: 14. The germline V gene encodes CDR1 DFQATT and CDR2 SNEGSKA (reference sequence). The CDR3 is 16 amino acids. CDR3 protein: CSNGGAGVAGTDTQYF. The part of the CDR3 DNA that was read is TGCAGTAACGGTGGAGCGGGAGTAGCTGGCACAGATACG.

The CDR3 reads CAWSEGLLLYNEQFF. The sequenced part of the CDR3 DNA is TGTGCCTGGAGCGAGGGACTTCTCCTCTACAATGAG. The chain has TRBV30 and TRBJ2-1; D is perhaps TRBD2 (6 bases). The CDR3 end falls 3 residues outside the read, so it is completed with the germline J gene. This CDR3 spans 15 amino acids. Trimming removed 3 bases from V and 3 bases from J, with 15 bases in between. Germline V CDR1 and CDR2: GTSNPN, SVGIG (reference sequence).

The CDR3 region is CASELAGGTDTQYF. Partial CDR3 DNA: TGTGCCAGCGAACTAGCGGGCGGCACAGATACG. The chain carries TRBV7-2 and TRBJ2-3; 9 positions agree with TRBD2. The observed sequence ends 3 residues before the CDR3 terminus, with the missing tail filled in from the germline J gene. After removal of 8 bases from V and 1 base from J, the junction contained 4 bases not matched to a gene. CDR3 size: 14 residues. Germline assignment: CDR1 SGHTA and CDR2 FQGNSA.

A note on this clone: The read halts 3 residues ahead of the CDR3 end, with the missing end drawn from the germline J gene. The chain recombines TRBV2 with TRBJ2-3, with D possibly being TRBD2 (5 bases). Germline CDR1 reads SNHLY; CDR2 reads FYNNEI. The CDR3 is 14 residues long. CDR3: CASRAGLSNQPQYF. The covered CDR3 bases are TGTGCCAGCAGGGCCGGACTTAGCAATCAGCCG.

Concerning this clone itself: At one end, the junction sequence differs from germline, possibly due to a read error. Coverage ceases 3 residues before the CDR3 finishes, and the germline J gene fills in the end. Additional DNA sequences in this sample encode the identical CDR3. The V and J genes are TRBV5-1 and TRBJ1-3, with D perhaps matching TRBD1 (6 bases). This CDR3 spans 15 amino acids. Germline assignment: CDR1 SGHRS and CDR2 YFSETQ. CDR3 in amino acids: CASSLQGSGGNTIYF. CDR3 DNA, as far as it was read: TGCGCCAGCAGCTTGCAGGGGAGTGGTGGAAACACG.

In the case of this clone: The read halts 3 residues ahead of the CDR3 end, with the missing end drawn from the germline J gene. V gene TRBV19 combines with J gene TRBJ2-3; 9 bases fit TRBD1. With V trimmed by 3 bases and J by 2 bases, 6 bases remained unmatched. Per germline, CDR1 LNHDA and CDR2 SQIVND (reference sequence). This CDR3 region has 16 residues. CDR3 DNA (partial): TGTGCCAGTAGTATCCTTGGACAGGGGTACACAGATACG. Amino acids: CASSILGQGYTDT. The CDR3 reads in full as CASSILGQGYTDTQYF.

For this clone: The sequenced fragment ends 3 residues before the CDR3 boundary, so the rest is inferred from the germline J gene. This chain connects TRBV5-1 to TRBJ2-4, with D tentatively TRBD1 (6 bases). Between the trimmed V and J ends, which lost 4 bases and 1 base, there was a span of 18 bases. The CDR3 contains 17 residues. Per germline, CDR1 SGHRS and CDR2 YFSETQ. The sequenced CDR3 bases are TGCGCCAGCAGCCCAGGACAGCTCGAAGGCGCCAAAAACATT. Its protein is CASSPGQLEGAKNI. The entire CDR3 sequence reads CASSPGQLEGAKNIQYF.

CDR3 protein: CSAGPTSGVTDTQYF. CDR3 DNA (partial): TGCAGTGCTGGCCCGACTAGCGGGGTCACAGATACG. The chain couples TRBV20-1 to TRBJ2-3, with 11 bases aligning to TRBD2. The observed sequence ends 3 residues before the CDR3 terminus, with the missing tail filled in from the germline J gene. Germline lookup yields CDR1 DFQATT and CDR2 SNEGSKA (reference sequence). The V gene end was trimmed by 5 bases and the J gene end by 2 bases; junction bases not matched to a gene: 6. CDR3 length equals 15 residues.

The covered CDR3 bases are TGTGCCAGCAGCTTAGTCGGGGGGAAAGAA. Its protein product is CASSLVGGKE. The whole CDR3 region reads CASSLVGGKEAFF. The rearrangement links TRBV7-8 to TRBJ1-1, with TRBD1 as a possible D gene (5 bases). The CDR3 end is not reached by the read, which stops 3 residues before it; the germline J gene fills it in. The CDR3 length is 13 residues. The germline CDR1 and CDR2 sequences are SGHVS and FQNEAQ.